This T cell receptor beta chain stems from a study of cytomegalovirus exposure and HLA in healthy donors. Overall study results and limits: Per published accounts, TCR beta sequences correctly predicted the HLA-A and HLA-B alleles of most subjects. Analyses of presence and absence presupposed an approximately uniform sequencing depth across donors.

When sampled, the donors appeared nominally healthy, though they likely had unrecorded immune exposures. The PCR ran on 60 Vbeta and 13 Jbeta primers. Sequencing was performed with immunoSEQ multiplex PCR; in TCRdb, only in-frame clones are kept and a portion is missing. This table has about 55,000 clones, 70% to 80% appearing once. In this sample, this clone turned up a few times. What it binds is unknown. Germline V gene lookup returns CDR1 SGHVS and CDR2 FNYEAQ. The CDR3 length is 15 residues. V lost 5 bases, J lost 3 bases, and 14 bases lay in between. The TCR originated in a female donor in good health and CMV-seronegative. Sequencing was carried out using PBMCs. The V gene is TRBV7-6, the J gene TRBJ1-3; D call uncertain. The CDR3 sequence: CASSLAPNGGNTIYF. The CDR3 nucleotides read TGTGCCAGCAGCCTGGCCCCGAATGGTGGAAACACCATATATTTT.